Presented here are 28 T cell receptor beta chains from one specimen sequenced in a study of post-analysis software for immune sequencing data (dated by TCRdb to 2014 to 2015). The study at large found these results: Patients showed significantly higher frequencies than controls for about 5 TRBV segments, among them TRBV5-6, TRBV5-1 and TRBV20-1.

The library was generated by PCR. The sequencer was an Illumina HiSeq 2500. To reduce PCR and sequencing biases, unique molecular identifiers were built into the TCR beta cDNA libraries. TCRdb ran its own pipeline on the public reads, namely fastp trimming at Q25 and MiXCR clone calling, and kept in-frame beta chains. Identical CDR3 protein sequences are pooled into one entry, listed with their most common genes and DNA. Within this sample are roughly 540,000 distinct CDR3 sequences, with 30% to 40% of them counted one time only. The ten largest make up 5% to 6% of the sample. No antigen has been identified for these receptors. Sequencing was performed on blood. These TCRs come from a girl under 18 with multiple sclerosis.

About this clonotype itself: It may be a read error: a sequence one base away is much more abundant. The J gene is TRBJ2-7, the V gene TRBV3-1; tentatively, D is TRBD2 (5 bases). Germline-derived CDR1 and CDR2 are LGHDT and YNNKEL (reference sequence). This CDR3 region has 12 residues. V was cut by 5 bases and J by 10 bases, with 15 bases left in between. The CDR3 spells CASSESGKPQYF. CDR3 in DNA: TGTGCCAGCAGCGAATCGGGAAAACCTCAGTACTTC.

The chain joins TRBV12-3 or TRBV12-4 to TRBJ2-2, with 7 nucleotides matching TRBD2. CDR3 length equals 13 residues. Trimming at V came to 6 bases and at J to 4 bases, leaving 2 bases not matched to a gene. The CDR3 protein is CASRLAPTGELFF. The CDR3 DNA is TGTGCCAGCAGACTAGCGCCCACCGGGGAGCTGTTTTTT.

The chain has TRBV5-6 and TRBJ2-6, with a possible D match to TRBD1 (6 bases). Germline V gene sequence: CDR1 SGHDT, CDR2 YYEEEE. The V gene lost 2 bases and the J gene lost 2 bases, with 14 bases spanning the gap. The CDR3 covers 17 residues. This CDR3 is CASSFSRGTAGANVLTF. The CDR3 DNA reads as TGTGCCAGCAGCTTTAGCAGGGGCACAGCTGGGGCCAACGTCCTGACTTTC. The complete variable domain, with remaining parts taken from reference TRBV5-6 and TRBJ2-6, reads DAGVTQSPTHLIKTRGQQVTLRCSPKSGHDTVSWYQQALGQGPQFIFQYYEEEERQRGNFPDRFSGHQFPNYSSELNVNALLLGDSALYLCASSFSRGTAGANVLTFGAGSRLTVL.

This clonotype was picked up a small number of times. The rearrangement links TRBV6-5 to TRBJ2-5; D remains unclear. The CDR3 consists of 13 residues. Germline assignment: CDR1 MNHEY and CDR2 SVGAGI. The V end lost 7 bases, the J end lost 4 bases, and 13 bases lay between the germline ends. CDR3 sequence (DNA): TGTGCCAGCATTTCGAACATCGGAGAGACCCAGTACTTC. Translation: CASISNIGETQYF.

This clonotype came up once. At one end the junction does not follow the germline gene, possibly because of a read error. J is TRBJ2-3 and V is TRBV27, with 9 nucleotides matching TRBD1. The CDR3 extends over 17 amino acids. Germline V gene lookup returns CDR1 MNHEY and CDR2 SMNVEV (reference sequence). The CDR3 protein is CASSRDRADDGTDTQFF. As DNA, the CDR3 is TGTGCCAGCAGTAGGGACAGGGCAGATGATGGCACAGATACGCAGTTTTTT.

This chain connects TRBV20-1 to TRBJ2-7; TRBD2 agrees at 11 bases. Per the germline V gene, CDR1 is DFQATT and CDR2 is SNEGSKA (reference sequence). V lost 5 bases to trimming and J lost 6 bases; unmatched junction nucleotides: 9. The CDR3 has 14 residues. The CDR3 DNA reads TGCAGTGCTCGTCCTAGCGGGAGGAACTTCGAGCAGTACTTC. The encoded protein is CSARPSGRNFEQYF.

The V and J genes are TRBV20-1 and TRBJ2-5, with 10 bases matching TRBD2. Germline V gene data show CDR1 as DFQATT and CDR2 as SNEGSKA (reference sequence). V was clipped by 3 bases and J by 1 base; unmatched bases: 5. The CDR3 totals 15 residues. DNA of the CDR3: TGCAGTGCTAGCGGACTAGCGGCTTTCCAAGAGACCCAGTACTTC. Translating gives CSASGLAAFQETQYF.

This rearrangement joins TRBV5-1 to TRBJ2-3, with D perhaps matching TRBD1 or TRBD2 (6 bases each). V lost 5 bases, J lost 8 bases, and 27 bases lay in between. The CDR3 has 17 residues. CDR1 and CDR2 from the germline V gene are SGHRS and YFSETQ. The chain's CDR3 is CASSPKSRGASLGTQYF. The DNA for the CDR3 is TGCGCCAGCAGTCCGAAGTCGAGGGGGGCATCCCTGGGTACGCAGTATTTT.

The chain has TRBV3-1 and TRBJ2-7, with D perhaps given as TRBD1 or TRBD2 (6 bases each). The V gene lost 1 base and the J gene lost 0 bases, with 13 bases spanning the gap. CDR1 and CDR2 from the germline V gene are LGHDT and YNNKEL (reference sequence). The CDR3 is made up of 16 amino acids. DNA for the CDR3: TGTGCCAGCAGCCAAGGTTTCAGGGGACTCTCCTACGAGCAGTACTTC. Amino acid sequence: CASSQGFRGLSYEQYF.

This clonotype was picked up many times. The V call is TRBV6-6, the J call TRBJ1-6; the D is unclear. The CDR3 is 17 residues long. Germline V gives CDR1 MNHNY, CDR2 SVGAGI (reference sequence). The ends were cut back, 6 bases at V and 0 bases at J, with 15 bases in the middle. The CDR3 loop reads CASSPERASSYNSPLHF. The CDR3 DNA sequence: TGTGCCAGCAGCCCAGAGAGGGCAAGCTCCTATAATTCACCCCTCCACTTT.

Regarding this clonotype: This may be a read error: a much more frequent sequence differs by one nucleotide. This sequence joins TRBV6-5 and TRBJ2-5; no firm D call. Trimming removed 2 bases at V and 0 bases at J, with 4 bases between. The germline gives CDR1 MNHEY, CDR2 SVGAGI. The CDR3 runs to 13 residues. The CDR3 protein is CASSYEHQETQYF. CDR3 nucleotides: TGTGCCAGCAGTTACGAGCACCAAGAGACCCAGTACTTC.

This clonotype was found a few times. The chain employs TRBV29-1 and TRBJ2-5; 7 bases are shared with TRBD2. V lost 2 bases to trimming and J lost 3 bases; unmatched junction nucleotides: 3. Per the germline V gene, CDR1 is SQVTM and CDR2 is ANQGSEA. CDR3 length: 13 amino acids. The CDR3 protein is CSVEMGGEETQYF. The DNA for the CDR3 is TGCAGCGTTGAAATGGGGGGGGAAGAGACCCAGTACTTC.

V and J are TRBV5-6 and TRBJ1-2, with TRBD1 matching 7 bases. CDR1 is SGHDT and CDR2 is YYEEEE in the germline V gene. There are 13 residues in the CDR3. With 4 bases clipped from V and 10 bases from J, the junction kept 10 bases outside the gene matches. In DNA form, the CDR3 reads TGTGCCAGCAGCATCCGGGACAGATACATCTACACCTTC. This codes for CASSIRDRYIYTF.

The J gene is TRBJ2-1, the V gene TRBV4-1; TRBD1 matches at 9 bases. This CDR3 comprises 16 residues. In germline, CDR1 is MGHRA, CDR2 YSYEKL. V lost 4 bases and J lost 1; bases outside the gene matches: 5. The CDR3 DNA reads as TGCGCCAGCAGCCCCCGGACAGGGGAGTCCTACAATGAGCAGTTCTTC. As protein: CASSPRTGESYNEQFF.

Many counts were recorded for this clonotype. CDR3 nucleotides: TGTGCCAGCAGTCCGTCTTTAGGACAACCCTACCAAGAGACCCAGTACTTC. This translates into CASSPSLGQPYQETQYF. This sequence joins TRBV28 and TRBJ2-5, with D tentatively TRBD1 (5 bases). The germline CDR1 and CDR2 sequences are MDHEN and SYDVKM. V was pared by 5 bases and J by 0 bases, with 19 bases between. This CDR3 comprises 17 residues.

This clonotype appeared once. This chain joins TRBV12-3 or TRBV12-4 and TRBJ2-3, with a possible D match to TRBD1 (6 bases). V was shortened by 6 bases and J by 2 bases, with 18 bases between the two germline ends. The CDR3 spans 16 residues. The CDR3 loop reads CASRPGTFGVTDTQYF. CDR3 nucleotides: TGTGCCAGCAGACCAGGGACATTCGGGGTCACAGATACGCAGTATTTT.

The gene calls are TRBV5-1 and TRBJ1-1; TRBD1 agrees at 8 bases. Unmatched junction bases numbered 10, after V lost 0 bases and J lost 3 bases. Germline V CDR1 and CDR2: SGHRS, YFSETQ. The CDR3 contains 17 residues. The CDR3 here is CASSLGGTGGAHTEAFF. CDR3 in DNA: TGCGCCAGCAGCTTGGGAGGGACAGGTGGGGCACACACTGAAGCTTTCTTT.

This clonotype was counted between two and nine times. The gene calls are TRBV7-2 and TRBJ2-1; a weak D match, TRBD1 (5 bases). This CDR3 has 11 residues. CDR1 is SGHTA, CDR2 FQGNSA, per germline. CDR3 sequence: CASRGVYEQFF. CDR3 sequence (DNA): TGTGCATCTAGGGGCGTATATGAGCAGTTCTTC.

In this sample, this clonotype turned up a few times. The J gene is TRBJ2-1, the V gene TRBV7-9; D is undetermined. Germline V lookup: CDR1 SEHNR, CDR2 FQNEAQ (reference sequence). The CDR3 runs 13 residues. Trimming pared 0 bases from V and 8 bases from J, leaving 8 bases between. The CDR3 nucleotides are TGTGCCAGCAGCTTAGCGCTAAGTTATGAGCAGTTCTTC. It is translated as CASSLALSYEQFF.

The chain links TRBV5-1 to TRBJ2-1; TRBD2 aligns across 11 bases. Germline V gene data show CDR1 as SGHRS and CDR2 as YFSETQ. The CDR3 extends over 16 amino acids. J was trimmed by 8 bases and V by 0 bases; bases with no gene match: 7. The CDR3: CASSLEASGGWDEQFF. DNA of the CDR3: TGCGCCAGCAGCTTGGAGGCTAGCGGGGGGTGGGATGAGCAGTTCTTC.

The V and J genes are TRBV7-7 and TRBJ2-1, with 8 bases that match TRBD2. This CDR3 contains 15 residues. Germline V CDR1 and CDR2: SSHAT, FNYEAQ (reference sequence). Losses at the gene ends were 3 bases for V and 9 bases for J; bases not matched to a gene: 10. This CDR3 reads CASSLGGGSLSEQFF. The CDR3 coding sequence is TGTGCCAGCAGCTTGGGCGGGGGGAGCCTTAGTGAGCAGTTCTTC.

In regard to this clonotype: This likely comes from a read error, as the CDR3 has no conserved phenylalanine or tryptophan at its end. This chain uses TRBV19 with TRBJ2-5; tentatively, D is TRBD2 (5 bases). Matching the DNA end better, TRBJ2-4 makes the J call doubtful. This CDR3 is built from 14 residues. Germline assignment: CDR1 LNHDA and CDR2 SQIVND (reference sequence). CDR3 coding DNA: TGTGCCAGTAGAAGGTCTAGCTCGGAGAACATTCAGTACTCC. Amino acid sequence: CASRRSSSENIQYS.

The rearrangement joins TRBV12-3 or TRBV12-4 to TRBJ2-1, with 12 bases that match TRBD2. CDR3 length: 14 amino acids. Losses at the gene ends were 2 bases for V and 12 bases for J; bases not matched to a gene: 5. The CDR3 nucleotides are TGTGCCAGCAGTTTACTAGCGGGGGGGCAGGGGCAGTTCTTC. Translated, it gives CASSLLAGGQGQFF.

This clonotype has ten or more counts. The chain links TRBV20-1 to TRBJ2-5; 7 bases match TRBD2. Germline V CDR1 and CDR2: DFQATT, SNEGSKA (reference sequence). This CDR3 is 15 amino acids long. J lost 5 bases, V lost 4 bases, and 13 bases had no gene match. CDR3 DNA sequence: TGCAGTGCTACCTTAGCGGGTCAAAGGAGGGAGACCCAGTACTTC. Residues: CSATLAGQRRETQYF.

This clonotype was seen a handful of times. The J gene is TRBJ2-1, the V gene TRBV5-1; 7 bases line up with TRBD2. The V segment lost 5 bases and the J segment 5 bases; nucleotides outside the gene matches: 7. Germline V gives CDR1 SGHRS, CDR2 YFSETQ. This CDR3 region has 14 residues. The CDR3 protein is CASSQFGGNNEQFF. In DNA form, the CDR3 reads TGCGCCAGCAGTCAGTTCGGGGGGAACAATGAGCAGTTCTTC.

The chain employs TRBV6-6 and TRBJ2-3; 8 bases line up with TRBD2. J was trimmed by 5 bases and V by 6 bases; bases with no gene match: 13. Germline V lookup: CDR1 MNHNY, CDR2 SVGAGI (reference sequence). This CDR3 is 16 amino acids long. The CDR3 DNA sequence: TGTGCCAGCAGAGGCACTCGGGGGGGCCTCCGAGATACGCAGTATTTT. Protein product: CASRGTRGGLRDTQYF.

The V gene is TRBV7-2, the J gene TRBJ1-2, with 7 bases aligning to TRBD1. Germline assignment: CDR1 SGHTA and CDR2 FQGNSA. The CDR3 runs to 13 residues. V was pared by 6 bases and J by 7 bases, with 8 bases of the junction left unmatched. The CDR3 spells CASSPRDRAGYTF. The CDR3 region has the DNA TGTGCCAGCAGTCCGAGGGACAGAGCTGGCTACACCTTC.

With regard to this clonotype: Being one base from a much bigger clone, this may be a read error. In DNA form, the CDR3 reads TGTGCCATCAGTGAGCCTGTGGTTCCTAATGAGCAGTTCTTC. Its protein product is CAISEPVVPNEQFF. The chain recombines TRBV10-3 with TRBJ2-1; D is ambiguous. Per the germline V gene, CDR1 is ENHRY and CDR2 is SYGVKD. There are 14 residues in the CDR3. The V end was cut by 2 bases, the J end by 7 bases, with 12 bases between.